These T cell receptor beta chains were read from a single sample in a study of T cells after yellow fever vaccination. TCRdb re-called the 5' RACE reads through MiXCR, storing one row per CDR3 protein. The data contain 150,000 to 200,000 distinct CDR3 sequences, about 7% of them singletons. The sample consisted of CD4+ T cells sorted from PBMCs, taken about 5 days after the first yellow fever vaccination. The receptors come from a man aged 18 to 30 who received the YFV17D yellow fever vaccine. The CDR3 runs from the conserved cysteine through the conserved F or W. The D gene is left open where the match is weak.

v_call	d_call	j_call	cdr3_aa
TRBV4-3	TRBD2	TRBJ2-3	CASSQETSGGRTDTQYF
TRBV18	TRBD2	TRBJ2-3	CASSPPWGTSGDTQYF
TRBV7-6	TRBD1	TRBJ1-1	CASSSTTGTNTEAFF
TRBV4-1	NA	TRBJ1-5	CASSQVGGQPQHF
TRBV9	NA	TRBJ2-2	CASSVDRGGDTGELFF
TRBV5-1	TRBD1	TRBJ2-5	CASSVQQGASGETQYF
TRBV12-3/TRBV12-4	NA	TRBJ2-2	CASRPTGLHGELFF
TRBV5-1	NA	TRBJ1-1	CASSLARGAGIIDAFF
TRBV12-3/TRBV12-4	NA	TRBJ2-5	CASNPLGGETQYF
TRBV6-5	NA	TRBJ2-5	CASSDSVPYTQYF
TRBV20-1	TRBD1	TRBJ1-2	CSARSWDSSGYTF
TRBV7-9	TRBD1	TRBJ1-1	CASSGGGLEAFF
TRBV27	NA	TRBJ2-5	CASRSVEETQYF
TRBV10-2	TRBD1	TRBJ2-2	CASKTGGEFANTGELFF
TRBV4-2	TRBD1	TRBJ1-5	CASSQEAWTGRGQPQHF
TRBV5-1	NA	TRBJ1-1	CASSLDSNTEAFF
TRBV3-1	NA	TRBJ1-2	CASSQAGSNYGYTF
TRBV11-2	NA	TRBJ2-5	CASSHHRAGGETQYF
TRBV5-1	NA	TRBJ2-3	CASSFASPDTQYF
TRBV5-1	NA	TRBJ2-5	CASSLAGGGIEETQYF
TRBV5-1	NA	TRBJ2-7	CASSPGTEGGEQYF
TRBV7-2	NA	TRBJ1-2	CASSVRYGYTF
TRBV11-2	TRBD1	TRBJ1-2	CASSGDRVIGYGYTF
TRBV7-2	NA	TRBJ2-1	CASSLVAPNNEQFF
TRBV21-1	NA	TRBJ2-3	CASSTVAGGNTDTQYF
TRBV11-2	TRBD1	TRBJ2-1	CASRHPGQGINEQFF
TRBV5-1	TRBD2	TRBJ2-1	CASSLSGLAADEQFF
TRBV25-1	NA	TRBJ2-2	CASPNGTRGSANTGELFF
TRBV7-2	NA	TRBJ1-6	CASSGNRWNSPLHF
TRBV6-5	NA	TRBJ1-5	CASSRANQPQHF
TRBV27	NA	TRBJ1-1	CASSLPVDKEDTEAFF
TRBV7-9	NA	TRBJ2-1	CASSFRDGVSNEQFF
TRBV7-8	NA	TRBJ1-4	CASSLTFGWGYEKPFF
TRBV5-1	NA	TRBJ1-1	CASRIAGTGTEAFF
TRBV20-1	TRBD1	TRBJ1-1	CRGTGRTEAFF
TRBV6-2/TRBV6-3	NA	TRBJ1-5	CASRRLSGNQPQHF
TRBV7-3	NA	TRBJ2-3	CASSLGLSSTDTQYF
TRBV29-1	NA	TRBJ2-7	CSVRQSQDSRYEQYF
TRBV2	TRBD1	TRBJ2-2	CASGLTGVAGELFF
TRBV20-1	NA	TRBJ1-5	CSARDPSGAGYQPQHF
TRBV30	TRBD2	TRBJ2-5	CAWGSGGPGETQYF
TRBV6-5	NA	TRBJ2-7	CASSLNGGSYEQYF
TRBV9	NA	TRBJ2-7	CASSVRASYEQYF
TRBV5-4	NA	TRBJ1-5	CATSIQPQHF
TRBV20-1	NA	TRBJ1-5	CSAQIAAGTQPQHF
TRBV12-3/TRBV12-4	TRBD1	TRBJ2-1	CASRGTGSDEQFF
TRBV9	TRBD2	TRBJ2-5	CASSISSGQETQYF
TRBV12-3/TRBV12-4	TRBD1	TRBJ1-1	CASSQGTGGGRAEAFF
TRBV5-4	NA	TRBJ2-2	CASSLAGRDTGELFF
TRBV18	TRBD1	TRBJ2-7	CASSYRGDSYEQYF
TRBV28	TRBD1	TRBJ1-4	CASSTTGVTNEKLFF
TRBV7-8	TRBD1	TRBJ1-5	CASSRTGDQPQHF
TRBV7-9	NA	TRBJ1-1	CATMTGNTEAFF
TRBV5-1	TRBD1	TRBJ2-3	CASSLAGQGADTQYF
TRBV5-1	NA	TRBJ2-5	CASSSLDGVETQYF
TRBV4-1	TRBD1	TRBJ1-2	CASSQEPTGVGGYTF
TRBV2	TRBD2	TRBJ2-1	CASRASGGSQFF
TRBV6-5	TRBD1	TRBJ1-5	CASSWGQPFNQPQHF